A selection of T cell receptor beta chains follows, all from one sample in a study of T cell repertoires in cytomegalovirus infection. From the reads, TCRdb called clonotypes with MiXCR, one entry per CDR3 protein. The profile covers around 320,000 distinct CDR3 sequences, with more than 8% appearing a single time and over 3.5% taken by the ten largest. The sample consisted of PBMCs. These receptors all come from a human donor in good health (CMV status not recorded). Some clones in this sample may be carry-over from other donors' samples. Each CDR3 is given with its conserved first and last residue. Fields, in order: J gene, V gene, clone size, D gene, CDR3 DNA, CDR3 protein. The D gene is left open where the match is weak. Size values are once, few and many counts, or a class for expanded clones, and some rows have none.

TRBJ1-5,TRBV6-5,few,TRBD1,TGTGCCAGCAGTCAGGACAGGGCCAACTATCAGCCCCAGCATTTT,CASSQDRANYQPQHF
TRBJ2-7,TRBV9,-,-,TGTGCCAGCAGCGTAGCCTCTCTTGCTCGAGAGCAGTACTTC,CASSVASLAREQYF
TRBJ2-1,TRBV30,-,-,TGTGCCTGGAACACGGACAGTATCCATGAGCAGTTCTTC,CAWNTDSIHEQFF
TRBJ1-1,TRBV10-3,many,-,TGTGCCATCAGTGGGTCCCAAGGGGCCGGGACTGAAGCTTTCTTT,CAISGSQGAGTEAFF
TRBJ1-6,TRBV7-6,many,TRBD1,TGTGCCAGCAGCTCCTCGAAGGGGGCCGGACAGCCCTATAGGGGTAATTCACCCCTCCACTTT,CASSSSKGAGQPYRGNSPLHF
TRBJ2-7,TRBV12-3/TRBV12-4,-,TRBD1,TGTGCCAGCAGTACCGGACAGGGGAGTCCAAGCTTC,CASSTGQGSPSF
TRBJ1-5,TRBV7-3,few,-,TGTGCCAGCAGCTTAACGGAGACGGAGACCCTTAATCAGCCCCAGCATTTT,CASSLTETETLNQPQHF
TRBJ2-1,TRBV30,few,TRBD2,TGTGCCTGGAGACTCCGGGAACTAGCGGGAACTGAGCAGTTCTTC,CAWRLRELAGTEQFF
TRBJ2-7,TRBV4-3,many,TRBD2,TGCGCCAGCAGCCAGGGGGTTAGCGGGAGGGCTGATGAGCAGTACTTC,CASSQGVSGRADEQYF
TRBJ2-1,TRBV5-4,-,-,TGTGCCAGCAGCTTACCCGGGACAACCTACAATGAGCAGTTCTTC,CASSLPGTTYNEQFF
TRBJ1-6,TRBV7-2,many,TRBD1,TGTGCCAGCAGCTCCATGGGACAGGGTAATTCACCCCTCCACTTT,CASSSMGQGNSPLHF
TRBJ2-3,TRBV7-2,many,-,TGTGCCAGCAGCTCGTACCTGTCGGGAGAAGCAGATACGCAGTATTTT,CASSSYLSGEADTQYF
TRBJ2-7,TRBV20-1,-,-,TGCAGTGCTAGAGATTGGCAGGGCCAGAGAGACGAGCAGTACTTC,CSARDWQGQRDEQYF
TRBJ2-7,TRBV7-2,many,TRBD2,TGTGCCAGCACCCTGAGTAGCGGGAGTGGGTACGAGCAGTACTTC,CASTLSSGSGYEQYF
TRBJ1-1,TRBV7-2,many,-,TGTGCCAGCACCCGGACTCAAACGAACACTGAAGCTTTCTTT,CASTRTQTNTEAFF
TRBJ1-2,TRBV20-1,-,TRBD1,TGCAGTGCTGCCGGGACAGCCAACTATGGCTACACCTTC,CSAAGTANYGYTF
TRBJ1-2,TRBV7-2,many,-,TGTGCCAGCAGCTTAGCGAGGTCAGGATATGGCTACACCTTC,CASSLARSGYGYTF
TRBJ2-2,TRBV7-2,few,-,TGTGCCAGCAGTCGGGACTCCAGCACCACCGGGGAGCTGTTTTTT,CASSRDSSTTGELFF
TRBJ2-3,TRBV12-3/TRBV12-4,-,TRBD2,TGTGCCAGCAGTTCTAGCGGGGAGACAGATACGCAGTATTTT,CASSSSGETDTQYF
TRBJ2-7,TRBV27,-,-,TGTGCCAGCAGTTTTGGCAGGGCCAACTACGAGCAGTACTTC,CASSFGRANYEQYF
TRBJ1-4,TRBV6-1,-,-,TGTGCCAGCAGTGGGGCCGCAACTAATGAAAAACTGTTTTTT,CASSGAATNEKLFF
TRBJ2-2,TRBV14,many,TRBD1,TGTGCCAGCAGCGCACAGGGGTACACCGGGGAGCTGTTTTTT,CASSAQGYTGELFF
TRBJ2-1,TRBV27,many,-,TGTGCCAGCAGTCATTCCACCGGGACAAAACAGTTCTTC,CASSHSTGTKQFF
TRBJ1-2,TRBV12-3/TRBV12-4,many,TRBD1,TGTGCCAGCACTCTGACAGGGGCCAGTGGCTACACCTTC,CASTLTGASGYTF
TRBJ2-5,TRBV24-1,many,-,TGTGCCACCAGTGATCCTATTGGTTTGGGAGAGACCCAGTACTTC,CATSDPIGLGETQYF
TRBJ2-4,TRBV7-2,many,TRBD1,TGTGCCAGCAGCCGACAGGGGGATATCTCCAAAAACATTCAGTACTTC,CASSRQGDISKNIQYF
TRBJ1-2,TRBV7-8,many,-,TGTGCCAGCAGCTTAGCAGGGATCAATGGCTACACCTTC,CASSLAGINGYTF
TRBJ2-3,TRBV20-1,few,-,TGCAGTGCTAGACTGGGGGCAGATACGCAGTATTTT,CSARLGADTQYF
TRBJ1-1,TRBV6-2/TRBV6-3,few,-,TGTGCCAGCAGTTACCATCGGACGGACCGGAACACTGAAGCTTTCTTT,CASSYHRTDRNTEAFF
TRBJ2-7,TRBV4-2,many,TRBD2,TGTGCCAGCAGCCAAGGAGGGACTAGCGGGACGTACGAGCAGTACTTC,CASSQGGTSGTYEQYF
TRBJ2-3,TRBV19,many,-,TGTGCCAGTAGTATGCGACAGGCCGATACGCAGTATTTT,CASSMRQADTQYF
TRBJ2-7,TRBV12-3/TRBV12-4,few,TRBD2,TGTGCCAGCAGGGGGGGAGGGAGCTCCTACGAGCAGTACTTC,CASRGGGSSYEQYF
TRBJ2-7,TRBV2,-,-,TGTGCCAGCAGTGCCCACAAAGGCTCCTACGAGCAGTACTTC,CASSAHKGSYEQYF
TRBJ2-1,TRBV11-2,many,-,TGTGCCAGCAGTCCCATAGGGGGGACAGTCAATGAGCAGTTCTTC,CASSPIGGTVNEQFF
TRBJ1-1,TRBV12-3/TRBV12-4,few,-,TGTGCCAGCGGACAACTAACGAGGAACACTGAAGCTTTCTTT,CASGQLTRNTEAFF
TRBJ1-2,TRBV13,few,TRBD1,TGTGCCAGCACCCTAACGGACAGGGGGCTGGATGGCTACACCTTC,CASTLTDRGLDGYTF
TRBJ2-3,TRBV4-2,few,TRBD1,TGTGCCAGCAGCCCGACCGCTATGACAGGGGGCTCAACAGATACGCAGTATTTT,CASSPTAMTGGSTDTQYF
TRBJ1-2,TRBV7-2,many,-,TGTGCCAGCAGCTCATTAGGGGTAGGCTACACCTTC,CASSSLGVGYTF
TRBJ2-1,TRBV6-2/TRBV6-3,many,-,TGTGCCAGCAGTTACATAGGGAATGAGCAGTTCTTC,CASSYIGNEQFF
TRBJ1-1,TRBV4-1,-,-,TGCGCCAGCAGCCAAGATCTGGCCTTTGGGGTTTTGAACACTGAAGCTTTCTTT,CASSQDLAFGVLNTEAFF
TRBJ2-3,TRBV7-2,many,-,TGTGCCAGCAGCCTGGACTACCTCAGCACAGATACGCAGTATTTT,CASSLDYLSTDTQYF
TRBJ1-2,TRBV7-9,-,TRBD1,TGTGCCAGCAGCCCCGGACAGGGAACCTATGGCTACACCTTC,CASSPGQGTYGYTF
TRBJ1-2,TRBV3-1,-,-,TGTGCCAGCAGCCAAGCCCCGGGACTTTTAAGCGGCTACATCTTC,CASSQAPGLLSGYIF
TRBJ2-1,TRBV7-9,few,TRBD2,TGTGCCAGCAGCTCCCCCGCGACTAGCGGGTATCCAATTGATGAGCAGTTCTTC,CASSSPATSGYPIDEQFF
TRBJ2-1,TRBV28,few,TRBD2,TGTGCCAGCCCTTTCAGACTAGCGGTTTCAAGCTCCTACAATGAGCAGTTCTTC,CASPFRLAVSSSYNEQFF
TRBJ2-7,TRBV7-9,-,TRBD2,TGTGCCAGCAGCTTAGTGGGTAGCGGGATTTACGAGCAGTACTTC,CASSLVGSGIYEQYF
TRBJ2-5,TRBV10-3,few,-,TGTGCCATCAGAGGGGAGACCGTCGGCGAGACCCAGTACTTC,CAIRGETVGETQYF
TRBJ1-5,TRBV28,-,-,TGTGCCAGCAGTGCATCCGGGACATCCAATCAGCCCCAGCATTTT,CASSASGTSNQPQHF